These 13 T cell receptor beta chains share one sample of origin, sequenced in a study of CD4+ T cells in melanoma. Sequencing was performed with immunoSEQ multiplex PCR; in TCRdb, only in-frame clones are kept and a portion is missing. The table includes 13,000 to 15,000 clones, around 68% detected once. The sample taken for sequencing was cells from a culture (not recorded whether cultured in vitro). These receptors were obtained from a human donor with melanoma.

The V gene is TRBV27, the J gene TRBJ2-5; D is ambiguous. The V and J ends lost 5 bases and 0 bases respectively, with 7 bases between them. This CDR3 is built from 13 residues. Germline V gene sequence: CDR1 MNHEY, CDR2 SMNVEV (reference sequence). The chain's CDR3 is CASSTINQETQYF. The CDR3 bases are TGTGCCAGCAGTACGATCAACCAAGAGACCCAGTACTTC.

The genes are TRBV10-2 and TRBJ1-1; 9 nucleotides match TRBD1. The CDR3 spans 14 residues. The germline V gene has CDR1 WSHSY and CDR2 SAAADI. J lost 5 bases, V lost 9 bases, and 10 bases had no gene match. The CDR3 nucleotides are TGCGCCAGTTGCCGGGACAGGGCGGCAACTGAAGCTTTCTTT. It codes for CASCRDRAATEAFF.

This clone occurred a few times. The chain couples TRBV5-4 to TRBJ2-7; D gene unclear. V was shortened by 0 bases and J by 2 bases, with 6 bases between the two germline ends. The CDR3 spans 13 residues. The germline V gene encodes CDR1 SGHNT and CDR2 YYREEE (reference sequence). The CDR3 sequence: CASSLEAAYEQYF. The CDR3 DNA sequence: TGTGCCAGCAGCTTGGAGGCGGCCTACGAGCAGTACTTC.

The chain carries TRBV29-1 and TRBJ1-1, with TRBD1 matching 7 bases. Trimming cost V 6 bases and J 2 bases; bases outside gene matches: 6. Germline loops: CDR1 SQVTM, CDR2 ANQGSEA. The CDR3 sequence is 13 residues long. CDR3 DNA: TGCAGCGTGGGTAGACAGGGCAACACTGAAGCTTTCTTT. Protein: CSVGRQGNTEAFF.

The chain combines TRBV10-3 with TRBJ2-7; 9 nucleotides align to TRBD1. The length of the CDR3 is 16 residues. Germline-derived CDR1 and CDR2 are ENHRY and SYGVKD. V trimming: 0 bases; J trimming: 5 bases; junction bases outside the gene matches: 8. For the CDR3, the DNA is TGTGCCATCAGTGAGTCGAAAGGGACAGGGCCCGACGAGCAGTACTTC. Its protein product is CAISESKGTGPDEQYF.

This chain joins TRBV5-1 and TRBJ1-4; the D gene is possibly TRBD1 (6 bases). In germline, CDR1 is SGHRS, CDR2 YFSETQ. The CDR3 sequence is 14 residues long. The V and J ends lost 9 bases and 10 bases respectively, with 22 bases between them. CDR3 residues: CATSDSKEGGKLFF. The CDR3 DNA reads TGCGCCACCTCCGACAGTAAGGAGGGGGGAAAACTGTTTTTT.

V is TRBV6-5 and J is TRBJ2-7, with D unclear. CDR1 is MNHEY, CDR2 SVGAGI, per germline. This CDR3 has 11 residues. V lost 5 bases to trimming and J lost 4 bases, with 6 bases between them. CDR3 region: CASSEGYEQYF. The CDR3 DNA reads as TGTGCCAGCAGTGAAGGGTACGAGCAGTACTTC.

The chain employs TRBV9 and TRBJ2-2, with unresolved D. This CDR3 has 14 amino acids. V was trimmed by 0 bases and J by 4 bases, leaving 7 bases between them. CDR1 is SGDLS and CDR2 is YYNGEE in the germline V gene. The CDR3 loop reads CASSVAASTGELFF. CDR3 sequence (DNA): TGTGCCAGCAGCGTAGCAGCATCCACCGGGGAGCTGTTTTTT.

This clone is labeled medium-sized. J is TRBJ2-7 and V is TRBV7-6; D gene uncertain. The ends were cut back, 3 bases at V and 6 bases at J, with 3 bases in the middle. The CDR3 is 10 amino acids. Germline CDR1 reads SGHVS; CDR2 reads FNYEAQ. CDR3: CASSFGEQYF. The CDR3 DNA is TGTGCCAGCAGCTTCGGCGAGCAGTACTTC.

In this sample, this clone turned up a few times. CDR3 sequence (DNA): TGTGCCACCAGCGTTCAGAGGGGTGGATCGGGAGGCTACACCTTC. Translated: CATSVQRGGSGGYTF. The chain recombines TRBV15 with TRBJ1-2; a possible D gene is TRBD1 (5 bases). The CDR3 is 15 amino acids. Germline CDR1 and CDR2: LNHNV and YYDKDF (reference sequence). V shed 5 bases and J shed 8 bases, with 21 bases lying between them.

The chain uses TRBV11-3 and TRBJ2-3, with D perhaps given as TRBD1 or TRBD2 (7 bases each). The V and J ends lost 5 bases and 5 bases respectively, with 14 bases between them. In germline, CDR1 is SGHNT, CDR2 YENEEA. The CDR3 totals 14 residues. The CDR3 coding sequence is TGTGCCAGCAGCCAGGGGGGGTCCAAAGATACGCAGTATTTT. It specifies CASSQGGSKDTQYF.

In this sample, this clone turned up a few times. V usage is TRBV4-1 and J usage is TRBJ2-4; D is undetermined. The CDR3 runs to 11 residues. Trimming stripped 0 bases from V and 15 bases from J, with 9 bases between. CDR1 MGHRA and CDR2 YSYEKL come from the germline V gene. CDR3 coding DNA: TGCGCCAGCAGCCAAGAAAGGGTTAGGTACTTC. Translation gives CASSQERVRYF.

The rearrangement links TRBV30 to TRBJ2-1; TRBD2 matches at 13 bases. The germline CDR1 and CDR2 sequences are GTSNPN and SVGIG (reference sequence). Trimming at V came to 5 bases and at J to 0 bases, leaving 10 bases not matched to a gene. The CDR3 has 18 residues. The CDR3 nucleotides are TGTGCCTGGGGGACTAGCGGGGAGGGGACGAGCTCCTACAATGAGCAGTTCTTC. Its protein product is CAWGTSGEGTSSYNEQFF.